These 9 T cell receptor beta chains came from one sample sequenced in a study of T-cell reconstitution after alpha-beta-depleted transplantation in children. Molecular barcoding with unique molecular identifiers was used for the TCRbeta library. Via MiXCR, TCRdb re-called the PCR reads, giving one row per CDR3 protein. The repertoire holds 84,000 or so distinct CDR3 sequences, 15% to 17% seen once, with roughly 21% in the top ten. The material sequenced was PBMCs, mostly from graft donor cells, taken 180 days after TCRalphabeta/CD19-depleted stem cell transplant. These receptors came from a male patient under 10 years old who had a stem cell transplant for acute lymphoblastic leukemia, so the T cells may come from the graft donor.

V usage is TRBV2 and J usage is TRBJ2-3, with a weak D call TRBD2 (6 bases). Trimming took 2 bases from V and 14 from J, leaving 20 bases between them. This CDR3 contains 14 residues. Germline assignment: CDR1 SNHLY and CDR2 FYNNEI. CDR3 sequence reads: CASSEYGVGGGLYF. The CDR3 region has the DNA TGTGCCAGCAGTGAATACGGGGTCGGAGGAGGGTTGTATTTT.

Only a few counts were recorded for this clonotype. The V and J genes are TRBV20-1 and TRBJ2-7; no clear D. V lost 3 bases, J lost 0 bases, and 6 bases lay in between. This CDR3 contains 12 residues. CDR1 DFQATT and CDR2 SNEGSKA come from the germline V gene (reference sequence). The CDR3 bases are TGCAGTGCTAGTGCGAGCTCCTACGAGCAGTACTTC. Protein: CSASASSYEQYF.

This clonotype was counted at least ten times. This rearrangement joins TRBV20-1 to TRBJ2-3, with TRBD2 matching over 9 bases. V dropped 4 bases and J dropped 6; count of bases not matched to a gene: 11. Germline V gene sequence: CDR1 DFQATT, CDR2 SNEGSKA (reference sequence). This CDR3 region has 15 residues. CDR3 sequence reads: CSATSLAGLRDTQYF. DNA of the CDR3: TGCAGTGCTACATCCCTAGCGGGACTAAGGGATACGCAGTATTTT.

The rearrangement joins TRBV4-2 to TRBJ2-1; D is unresolved. CDR3 length: 12 residues. V lost 0 bases and J 9 bases, leaving 6 bases between the germline ends. Germline V CDR1 and CDR2: LGHNA, YNFKEQ. CDR3 loop: CASSQEKGEQFF. The CDR3 region has the DNA TGTGCCAGCAGCCAAGAAAAGGGTGAGCAGTTCTTC.

Here the CDR3 DNA reads TGCAGCGTTGAAGCCGGCGGAGAGGGCTACGAGCAGTACTTC. Protein product: CSVEAGGEGYEQYF. The V call is TRBV29-1, the J call TRBJ2-7; possible D gene TRBD2, 5 bases. The ends were cut back, 1 base at V and 3 bases at J, with 13 bases in the middle. The CDR3 runs 14 residues. Germline V CDR1 and CDR2: SQVTM, ANQGSEA.

The V gene is TRBV15, the J gene TRBJ1-3; D gene ambiguous. Germline lookup yields CDR1 LNHNV and CDR2 YYDKDF (reference sequence). There are 17 residues in the CDR3. V dropped 0 bases and J dropped 2 bases, with 14 bases sitting between them. Here the CDR3 reads CATSREKSQAAGNTIYF. The CDR3 bases are TGTGCCACCAGCAGAGAAAAATCCCAAGCGGCTGGAAACACCATATATTTT.

In this sample, this clonotype turned up a few times. The V gene is TRBV12-3 or TRBV12-4, the J gene TRBJ1-2; 7 bases line up with TRBD1. The J segment lost 8 bases and the V segment lost 6 bases, leaving 12 bases of the junction unmatched. The CDR3 has 14 residues. CDR3 residues: CASSPGTEVRGYTF. DNA of the CDR3: TGTGCCAGCAGCCCCGGGACAGAAGTTCGCGGCTACACCTTC.

J is TRBJ2-2 and V is TRBV9, with a tentative D call TRBD1 (5 bases). Germline V gives CDR1 SGDLS, CDR2 YYNGEE. This CDR3 is 13 amino acids long. The ends were cut back, 9 bases at V and 7 bases at J, with 16 bases in the middle. CDR3 residues: CATQDSLNGELFF. For the CDR3, the DNA is TGTGCCACACAAGACAGCCTCAACGGGGAGCTGTTTTTT.

This clonotype occurred a few times. This chain links TRBV2 with TRBJ1-5, with 7 bases fitting TRBD1. The CDR3 is 14 amino acids. CDR1 and CDR2 (germline): SNHLY, FYNNEI. V shed 8 bases, J shed 3 bases, and the junction held 7 bases outside the gene matches. The CDR3 loop reads CASSRDRVNQPQHF. The CDR3 DNA reads TGTGCCAGCTCCCGCGACAGGGTCAATCAGCCCCAGCATTTT.